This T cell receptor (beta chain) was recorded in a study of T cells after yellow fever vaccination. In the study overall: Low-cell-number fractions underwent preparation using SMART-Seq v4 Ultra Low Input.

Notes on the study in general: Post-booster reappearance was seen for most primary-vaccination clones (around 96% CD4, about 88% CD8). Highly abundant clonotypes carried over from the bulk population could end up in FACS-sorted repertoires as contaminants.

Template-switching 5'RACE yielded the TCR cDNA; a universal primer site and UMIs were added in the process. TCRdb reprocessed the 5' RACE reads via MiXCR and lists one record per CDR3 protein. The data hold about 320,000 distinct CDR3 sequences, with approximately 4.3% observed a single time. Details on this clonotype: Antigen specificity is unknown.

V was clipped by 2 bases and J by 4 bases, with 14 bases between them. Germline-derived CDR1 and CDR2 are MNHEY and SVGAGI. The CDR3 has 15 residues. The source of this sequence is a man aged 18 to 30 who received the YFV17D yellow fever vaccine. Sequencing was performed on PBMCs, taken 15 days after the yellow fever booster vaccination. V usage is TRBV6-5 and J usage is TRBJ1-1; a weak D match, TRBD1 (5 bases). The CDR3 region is CASSYLGSGGTEAFF. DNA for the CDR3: TGTGCCAGCAGTTACCTGGGATCCGGGGGCACTGAAGCTTTCTTT.